This TCR beta chain is from a study of OX40 agonist ivuxolimab in advanced cancers. At the level of the study: At 82.7% male, the cohort had a mean age of 60 years, ranging from roughly 20 to 90. Overall study results and limits: Partial responders treated at 0.1-3.0 mg/kg exhibited clonal expansion among the lowest measured. On average, a greater number of expanded clones characterised CD8+ T cells relative to CD4+.

This table comes from immunoSEQ multiplex PCR, and its TCRdb copy is limited to in-frame clones, with some not included. The sample lists some 41,000 clones; more than 70% were seen once. Regarding this clone: What it binds is unknown.

CDR1 is SEHNR and CDR2 is FQNEAQ in the germline V gene (reference sequence). V gave up 5 bases and J gave up 6 bases; unmatched junction bases: 12. The CDR3 contains 15 residues. Blood sampling was done at baseline, cycle 4 day 1, and cycle 7 day 1. The sample here was CD4+ or CD8+ T cells sorted from blood, taken in a trial of the OX40 agonist ivuxolimab. This chain connects TRBV7-9 to TRBJ2-7; 8 bases line up with TRBD1. The sequence was collected from an adult with an advanced solid tumor such as melanoma, head and neck, liver or kidney cancer. DNA of the CDR3: TGTGCCAGCAGCGCGAAGCAGGGGGCAAGGACCGAGCAGTACTTC. It codes for CASSAKQGARTEQYF.